These 17 T cell receptor beta chains were sequenced from one sample in a study of OX40 agonist ivuxolimab in advanced cancers. The data were produced by immunoSEQ multiplex PCR, yet TCRdb's version contains in-frame clones alone and is incomplete. This table holds roughly 58,000 clones, 80% to 90% found once. The sequences come from CD4+ or CD8+ T cells sorted from blood, collected in a trial of the OX40 agonist ivuxolimab. Receptors were obtained from an adult with an advanced solid tumor such as melanoma, head and neck, liver or kidney cancer.

The rearrangement joins TRBV7-2 to TRBJ2-5; 7 bases line up with TRBD1. Germline CDR1 and CDR2: SGHTA and FQGNSA. V was clipped by 2 bases and J by 5 bases; unmatched bases: 5. This CDR3 comprises 14 residues. The CDR3 spells CASSLLGGRETQYF. DNA for the CDR3: TGTGCCAGCAGCTTACTAGGGGGCAGGGAGACCCAGTACTTC.

This sequence joins TRBV14 and TRBJ2-4; TRBD2 aligns across 7 bases. V trimming: 4 bases; J trimming: 5 bases; junction bases outside the gene matches: 14. The CDR3 extends over 17 amino acids. The germline V gene encodes CDR1 SGHDN and CDR2 FVKESK. The CDR3 region is CASSLSTSWLGQNIQYF. In DNA, the CDR3 is TGTGCCAGCAGCCTATCGACTAGCTGGTTGGGACAAAACATTCAGTACTTC.

The gene calls are TRBV19 and TRBJ2-3, with 8 bases that match TRBD2. The V and J ends lost 4 bases and 6 bases, in that order; junction bases with no gene match: 9. Per the germline V gene, CDR1 is LNHDA and CDR2 is SQIVND (reference sequence). The CDR3 sequence is 15 residues long. This CDR3 reads CASSRSAGEGDTQYF. DNA of the CDR3: TGTGCCAGTAGTAGGTCAGCGGGAGAAGGGGATACGCAGTATTTT.

The chain carries TRBV28 and TRBJ1-2, with TRBD1 matching over 8 bases. Germline-derived CDR1 and CDR2 are MDHEN and SYDVKM. The CDR3 contains 13 residues. J was trimmed by 3 bases and V by 5 bases; bases with no gene match: 2. CDR3 sequence (DNA): TGTGCCAGCAGTCGGGACAGGTACTATGGCTACACCTTC. It specifies CASSRDRYYGYTF.

This chain connects TRBV29-1 to TRBJ2-7; D is uncertain. V shed 8 bases and J shed 7 bases, with 18 bases lying between them. CDR1 is SQVTM, CDR2 ANQGSEA, per germline. CDR3 length: 12 residues. CDR3: CSSGSAAGEQYF. CDR3 sequence (DNA): TGCAGCTCCGGGTCGGCTGCTGGGGAGCAGTACTTC.

The rearrangement links TRBV4-2 to TRBJ2-7; TRBD2 aligns across 8 bases. There are 14 residues in the CDR3. Trimming removed 2 bases from V and 2 bases from J; junction bases left unmatched: 2. Germline loops: CDR1 LGHNA, CDR2 YNFKEQ. The CDR3 sequence: CASSQRLATYEQYF. CDR3 in DNA: TGTGCCAGCAGCCAAAGACTAGCGACCTACGAGCAGTACTTC.

The chain couples TRBV7-2 to TRBJ2-6; 8 bases fit TRBD1. In germline, CDR1 is SGHTA, CDR2 FQGNSA. With 1 base clipped from V and 0 bases from J, the junction kept 5 bases outside the gene matches. The CDR3 contains 18 residues. CDR3 amino acids: CASSLGQGYASGANVLTF. The CDR3, as DNA: TGTGCCAGCAGCTTAGGACAGGGGTACGCCTCTGGGGCCAACGTCCTGACTTTC.

The V call is TRBV7-8, the J call TRBJ2-7; D might be TRBD2 (6 bases). Germline loops: CDR1 SGHVS, CDR2 FQNEAQ. The germline V and J ends were trimmed by 5 bases and 4 bases, with 18 bases remaining between them. The CDR3 covers 15 residues. The CDR3 DNA reads TGTGCCAGCAGCCCATCAGGCGGGACCACATACGAGCAGTACTTC. Translated: CASSPSGGTTYEQYF.

The V call is TRBV13, the J call TRBJ1-2; D unclear. The CDR3 sequence is 14 residues long. Germline CDR1 PRHDT, CDR2 FYEKMQ (reference sequence). V was cut by 0 bases and J by 6 bases, with 11 bases left in between. DNA of the CDR3: TGTGCCAGCAGCTTAGGTGGGGTAAAGAATGGCTACACCTTC. It yields the protein CASSLGGVKNGYTF.

The chain combines TRBV7-3 with TRBJ2-2; D unclear. Trimming shortened V by 4 bases and J by 7 bases, and 7 bases separated the two germline ends. The CDR3 length is 12 residues. The V gene's germline CDR1 is SGHTA and CDR2 FQGTGA. CDR3 region: CASSSDLGELFF. CDR3 nucleotides: TGTGCCAGCAGCTCCGACCTCGGGGAGCTGTTTTTT.

The V call is TRBV7-8, the J call TRBJ2-3; D is perhaps TRBD2 (5 bases). The germline V gene encodes CDR1 SGHVS and CDR2 FQNEAQ. V was cut by 5 bases and J by 2 bases, with 11 bases left in between. The CDR3 is 14 amino acids. CDR3 in amino acids: CASSPRLSTDTQYF. The CDR3 region has the DNA TGTGCCAGCAGCCCGCGACTATCCACAGATACGCAGTATTTT.

The chain is built from TRBV2 and TRBJ2-3; 8 nucleotides align to TRBD2. CDR3 size: 15 residues. V trimming: 7 bases; J trimming: 1 base; junction bases outside the gene matches: 7. Germline values: CDR1 SNHLY, CDR2 FYNNEI. Here the CDR3 reads CASTGTRSGTDTQYF. CDR3 DNA: TGTGCCAGCACCGGGACTAGATCGGGCACAGATACGCAGTATTTT.

The gene calls are TRBV28 and TRBJ2-7; 8 bases fit TRBD1. V lost 6 bases to trimming and J lost 7 bases; unmatched junction nucleotides: 11. From germline, CDR1 is MDHEN and CDR2 SYDVKM. The CDR3 has 14 residues. Here the CDR3 reads CASSPGGAKGEQYF. The CDR3 nucleotides are TGTGCCAGCAGCCCAGGGGGCGCGAAGGGTGAGCAGTACTTC.

This clone has only a few counts. The genes are TRBV27 and TRBJ2-1; D possibly corresponds to TRBD2 (5 bases). Germline V gene lookup returns CDR1 MNHEY and CDR2 SMNVEV (reference sequence). Trimming cost V 3 bases and J 7 bases, with 13 bases left between them. This CDR3 has 14 residues. This CDR3 is CASSLGTRGNEQFF. CDR3 coding DNA: TGTGCCAGCAGTTTGGGAACAAGAGGGAATGAGCAGTTCTTC.

V usage is TRBV7-2 and J usage is TRBJ2-2; 9 bases match TRBD2. The CDR3 length is 15 residues. Losses at the gene ends were 1 base for V and 6 bases for J; bases not matched to a gene: 3. Germline CDR1 is SGHTA and CDR2 is FQGNSA. The CDR3 DNA is TGTGCCAGCAGCTTAGGCGGGAGGGTGGCCGGGGAGCTGTTTTTT. Its translation: CASSLGGRVAGELFF. Variable domain in full (rest from reference TRBV7-2 and TRBJ2-2): GAGVSQSPSNKVTEKGKDVELRCDPISGHTALYWYRQSLGQGLEFLIYFQGNSAPDKSGLPSDRFSAERTGGSVSTLTIQRTQQEDSAVYLCASSLGGRVAGELFFGEGSRLTVL.

This clone occurred once. The rearrangement uses TRBV18 and TRBJ2-5; no clear D gene. This CDR3 is built from 13 residues. From germline, CDR1 is KGHSH and CDR2 LQKENI. V gave up 3 bases and J gave up 4 bases, with 9 bases separating them. In nucleotides, the CDR3 is TGTGCCAGCTCACCCGGTAGTATAGAGACCCAGTACTTC. As protein: CASSPGSIETQYF.

CDR3 loop: CASSISHQADEQYF. The CDR3 DNA sequence: TGTGCCAGCAGTATTAGCCATCAAGCGGACGAGCAGTACTTC. The V and J genes are TRBV28 and TRBJ2-7, with D tentatively TRBD2 (5 bases). This CDR3 is built from 14 residues. Trimming took off 5 bases at V and 5 bases at J, with 16 bases between the two ends. CDR1 and CDR2 from the germline V gene are MDHEN and SYDVKM.